The present T cell receptor (beta chain) was sequenced within a study of STAT3 mutations in large granular lymphocyte leukemia. General study points: Some patients had persisting codominant clonotypes that could mask small clones. Some patients had dominant TCR clones larger than their STAT3 mutant burden. At least one immunodominant TCR beta clonotype appeared in every T-cell large granular lymphocyte leukemia patient.

A word on this clone: Antigen: not known.

V lost 4 bases and J lost 8; bases outside the gene matches: 21. Germline assignment: CDR1 MNHNS and CDR2 SASEGT. This CDR3 comprises 19 residues. Profiling relied on immunoSEQ multiplex PCR, and the TCRdb table lists in-frame clones only, not all of them. Of 10,000 to 15,000 clones listed, 88% are singletons. The chain joins TRBV6-1 to TRBJ2-2; 8 bases are a match to TRBD1. This sequence was found in a human donor with T large granular lymphocyte leukemia. Some clones in this sample may be carry-over from other donors' samples. The sequenced sample was PBMCs. CDR3 in DNA: TGTGCCAGCAGTGTAACAGGGGGAGAATACATACACCCCTCGGGGGAGCTGTTTTTT. This codes for CASSVTGGEYIHPSGELFF.